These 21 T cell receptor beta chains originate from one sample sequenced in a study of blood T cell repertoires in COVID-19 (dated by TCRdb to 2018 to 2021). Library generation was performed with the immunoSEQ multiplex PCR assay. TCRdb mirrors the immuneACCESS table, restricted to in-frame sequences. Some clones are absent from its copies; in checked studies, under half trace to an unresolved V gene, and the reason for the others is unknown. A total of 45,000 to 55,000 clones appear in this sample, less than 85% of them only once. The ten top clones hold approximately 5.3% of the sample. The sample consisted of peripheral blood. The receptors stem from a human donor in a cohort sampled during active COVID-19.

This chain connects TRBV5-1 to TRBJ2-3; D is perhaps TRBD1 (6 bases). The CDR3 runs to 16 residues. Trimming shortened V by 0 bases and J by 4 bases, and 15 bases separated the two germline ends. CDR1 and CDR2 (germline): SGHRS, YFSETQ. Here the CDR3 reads CASSLVTGKVADTQYF. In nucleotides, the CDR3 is TGCGCCAGCAGCTTGGTCACAGGGAAGGTGGCAGATACGCAGTATTTT.

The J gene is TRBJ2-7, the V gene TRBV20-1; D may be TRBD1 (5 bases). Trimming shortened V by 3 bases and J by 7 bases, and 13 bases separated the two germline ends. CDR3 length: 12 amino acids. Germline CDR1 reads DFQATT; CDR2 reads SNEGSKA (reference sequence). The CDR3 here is CSASSAGREQYF. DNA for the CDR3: TGCAGTGCTAGTTCGGCAGGGCGAGAGCAGTACTTC.

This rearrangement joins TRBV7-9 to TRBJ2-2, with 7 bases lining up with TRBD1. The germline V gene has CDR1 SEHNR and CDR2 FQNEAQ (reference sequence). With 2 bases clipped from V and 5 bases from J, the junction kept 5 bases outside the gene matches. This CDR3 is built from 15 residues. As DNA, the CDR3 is TGTGCCAGCAGCTTATTGAGGGGGCCTACCGGGGAGCTGTTTTTT. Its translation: CASSLLRGPTGELFF. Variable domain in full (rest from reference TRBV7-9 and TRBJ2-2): DTGVSQNPRHKITKRGQNVTFRCDPISEHNRLYWYRQTLGQGPEFLTYFQNEAQLEKSRLLSDRFSAERPKGSFSTLEIQRTEQGDSAMYLCASSLLRGPTGELFFGEGSRLTVL.

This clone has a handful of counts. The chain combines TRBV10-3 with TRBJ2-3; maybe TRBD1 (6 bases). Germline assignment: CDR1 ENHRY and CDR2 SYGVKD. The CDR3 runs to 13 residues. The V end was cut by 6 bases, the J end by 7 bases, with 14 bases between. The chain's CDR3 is CAIRRTELYTQYF. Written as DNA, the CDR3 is TGTGCCATCAGGAGGACAGAGCTTTATACGCAGTATTTT.

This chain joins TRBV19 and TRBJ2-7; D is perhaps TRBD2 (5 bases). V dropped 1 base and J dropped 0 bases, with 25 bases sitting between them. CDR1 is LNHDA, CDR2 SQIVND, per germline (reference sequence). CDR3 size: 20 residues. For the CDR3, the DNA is TGTGCCAGTAGTATAGGTTCTAGCTGGCAGAACAAACTAATCTCCTACGAGCAGTACTTC. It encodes CASSIGSSWQNKLISYEQYF.

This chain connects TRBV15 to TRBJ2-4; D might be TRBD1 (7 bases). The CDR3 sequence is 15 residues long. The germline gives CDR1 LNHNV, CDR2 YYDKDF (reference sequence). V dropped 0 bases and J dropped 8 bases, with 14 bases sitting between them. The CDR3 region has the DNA TGTGCCACCAGCAGAGAGAGACAGGGAGGAGACATTCAGTACTTC. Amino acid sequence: CATSRERQGGDIQYF.

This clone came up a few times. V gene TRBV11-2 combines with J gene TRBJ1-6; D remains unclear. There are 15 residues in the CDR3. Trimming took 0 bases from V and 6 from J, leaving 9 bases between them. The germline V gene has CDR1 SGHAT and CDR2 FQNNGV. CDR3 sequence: CASSLEGSGNSPLHF. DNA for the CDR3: TGTGCCAGCAGCTTAGAGGGGAGCGGTAATTCACCCCTCCACTTT. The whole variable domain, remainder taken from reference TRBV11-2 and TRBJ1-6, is EAGVAQSPRYKIIEKRQSVAFWCNPISGHATLYWYQQILGQGPKLLIQFQNNGVVDDSQLPKDRFSAERLKGVDSTLKIQPAKLEDSAVYLCASSLEGSGNSPLHFGNGTRLTVT.

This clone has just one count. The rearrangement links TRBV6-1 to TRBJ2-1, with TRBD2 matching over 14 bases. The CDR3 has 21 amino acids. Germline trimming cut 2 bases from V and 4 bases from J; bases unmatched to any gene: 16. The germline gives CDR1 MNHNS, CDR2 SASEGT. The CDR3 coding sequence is TGTGCCAGCAGTGAAACAGGATTTTTGGGACTAGCGGGAGTCGGGTACAATGAGCAGTTCTTC. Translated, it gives CASSETGFLGLAGVGYNEQFF.

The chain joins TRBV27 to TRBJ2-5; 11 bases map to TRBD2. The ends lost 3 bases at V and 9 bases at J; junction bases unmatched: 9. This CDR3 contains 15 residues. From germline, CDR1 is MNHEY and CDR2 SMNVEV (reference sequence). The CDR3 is CASSFTGLAEQAQYF. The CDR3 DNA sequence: TGTGCCAGCAGTTTTACGGGACTAGCGGAGCAGGCCCAGTACTTC.

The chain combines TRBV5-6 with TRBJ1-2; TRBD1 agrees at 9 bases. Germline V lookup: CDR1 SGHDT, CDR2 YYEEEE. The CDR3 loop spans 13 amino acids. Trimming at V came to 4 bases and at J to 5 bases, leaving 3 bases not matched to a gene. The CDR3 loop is CASSPGQGYGYTF. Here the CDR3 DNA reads TGTGCCAGCAGCCCTGGACAGGGGTATGGCTACACCTTC.

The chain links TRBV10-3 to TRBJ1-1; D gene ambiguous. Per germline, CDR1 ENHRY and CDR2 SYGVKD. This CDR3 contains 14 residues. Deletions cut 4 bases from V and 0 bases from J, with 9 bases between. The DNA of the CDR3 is TGTGCCATCAGTGTACTGGGCTTGAACACTGAAGCTTTCTTT. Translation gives CAISVLGLNTEAFF.

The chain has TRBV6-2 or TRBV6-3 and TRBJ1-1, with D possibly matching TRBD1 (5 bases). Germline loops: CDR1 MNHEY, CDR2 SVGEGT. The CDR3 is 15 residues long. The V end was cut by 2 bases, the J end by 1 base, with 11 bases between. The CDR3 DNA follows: TGTGCCAGCAGTTACGTGGGGCTGGGGAACACTGAAGCTTTCTTT. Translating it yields CASSYVGLGNTEAFF.

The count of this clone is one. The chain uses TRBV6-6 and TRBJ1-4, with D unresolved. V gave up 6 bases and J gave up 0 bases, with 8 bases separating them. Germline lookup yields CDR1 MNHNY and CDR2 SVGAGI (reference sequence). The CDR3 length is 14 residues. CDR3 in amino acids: CASSVRATNEKLFF. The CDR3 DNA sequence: TGTGCCAGCAGCGTCCGTGCAACTAATGAAAAACTGTTTTTT.

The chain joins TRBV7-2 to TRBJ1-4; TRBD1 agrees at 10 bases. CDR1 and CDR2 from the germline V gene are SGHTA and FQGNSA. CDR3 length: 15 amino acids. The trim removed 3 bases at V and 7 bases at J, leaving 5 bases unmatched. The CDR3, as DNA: TGTGCCAGCAGCTTGGGGGGGACAGGGGTTGAAAAACTGTTTTTT. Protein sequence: CASSLGGTGVEKLFF.

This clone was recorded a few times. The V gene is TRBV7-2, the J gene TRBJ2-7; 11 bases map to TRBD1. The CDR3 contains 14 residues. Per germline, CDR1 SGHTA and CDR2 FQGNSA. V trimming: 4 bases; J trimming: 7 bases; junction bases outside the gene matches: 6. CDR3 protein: CASSYGTGGREQYF. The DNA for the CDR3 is TGTGCCAGCAGCTACGGGACAGGGGGGAGGGAGCAGTACTTC.

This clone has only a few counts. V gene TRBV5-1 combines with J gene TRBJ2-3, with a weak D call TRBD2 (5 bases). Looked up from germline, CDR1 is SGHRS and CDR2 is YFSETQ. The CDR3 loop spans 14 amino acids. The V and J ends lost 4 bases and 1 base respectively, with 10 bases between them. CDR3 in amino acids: CASSREQRTDTQYF. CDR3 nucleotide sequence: TGCGCCAGCAGCCGGGAACAGCGCACAGATACGCAGTATTTT.

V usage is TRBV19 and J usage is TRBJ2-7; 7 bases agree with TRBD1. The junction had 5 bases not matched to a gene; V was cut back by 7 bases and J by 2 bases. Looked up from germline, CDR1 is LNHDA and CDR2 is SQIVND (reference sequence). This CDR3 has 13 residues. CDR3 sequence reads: CASTGTDPYEQYF. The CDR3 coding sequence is TGTGCCAGTACAGGGACAGATCCCTACGAGCAGTACTTC.

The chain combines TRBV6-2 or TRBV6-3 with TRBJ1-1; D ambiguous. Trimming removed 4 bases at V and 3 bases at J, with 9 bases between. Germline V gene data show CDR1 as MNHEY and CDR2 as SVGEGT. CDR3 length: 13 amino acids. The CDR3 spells CASSFREHTEAFF. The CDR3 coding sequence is TGTGCCAGCAGTTTTAGGGAGCACACTGAAGCTTTCTTT.

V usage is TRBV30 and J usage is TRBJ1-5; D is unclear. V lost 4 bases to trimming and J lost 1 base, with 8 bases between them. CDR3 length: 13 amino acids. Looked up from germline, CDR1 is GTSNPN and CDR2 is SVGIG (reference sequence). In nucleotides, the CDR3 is TGTGCCTGGAATTCTGGCAGCAATCAGCCCCAGCATTTT. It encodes CAWNSGSNQPQHF. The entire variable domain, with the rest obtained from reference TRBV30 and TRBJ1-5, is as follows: SQTIHQWPATLVQPVGSPLSLECTVEGTSNPNLYWYRQAAGRGLQLLFYSVGIGQISSEVPQNLSASRPQDRQFILSSKKLLLSDSGFYLCAWNSGSNQPQHFGDGTRLSIL.

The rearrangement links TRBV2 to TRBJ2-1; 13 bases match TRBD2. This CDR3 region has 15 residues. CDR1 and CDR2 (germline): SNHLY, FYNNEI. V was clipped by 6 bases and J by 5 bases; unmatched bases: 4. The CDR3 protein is CASSPTSGRDNEQFF. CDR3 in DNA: TGTGCCAGCAGCCCCACTAGCGGGAGGGACAATGAGCAGTTCTTC.

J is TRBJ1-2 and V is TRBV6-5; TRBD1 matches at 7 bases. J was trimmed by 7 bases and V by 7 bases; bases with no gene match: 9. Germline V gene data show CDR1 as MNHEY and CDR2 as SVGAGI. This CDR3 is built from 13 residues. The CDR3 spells CASKVQGQGGYTF. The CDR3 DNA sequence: TGTGCCAGCAAGGTACAGGGGCAGGGTGGCTACACCTTC.